Listed here are 20 T cell receptor beta chains from one sample, sequenced in a study of T-cell memory formation after mild COVID-19. TCRdb re-derived calls from the 5' RACE reads in MiXCR, one entry per CDR3 protein. This sample yields under 250,000 distinct CDR3 sequences, of which under 30% are seen a single time; roughly an eighth belongs to the top ten. The source material was PBMCs or a T cell subset sorted from them (not recorded which). The receptors come from an adult woman who had mild COVID-19 (a few samples of this study predate the infection). Cell type and time point are not known.

The J gene is TRBJ2-5, the V gene TRBV7-9; D gene ambiguous. Trimming stripped 0 bases from V and 2 bases from J, with 7 bases between. CDR1 is SEHNR and CDR2 is FQNEAQ in the germline V gene (reference sequence). CDR3 length equals 14 residues. The CDR3 is CASSLAIQQETQYF. CDR3 DNA: TGTGCCAGCAGCTTAGCGATACAGCAAGAGACCCAGTACTTC.

This chain connects TRBV7-2 to TRBJ2-5, with no clear D. Germline CDR1 is SGHTA and CDR2 is FQGNSA. V was shortened by 5 bases and J by 5 bases, with 18 bases between the two germline ends. The CDR3 spans 15 residues. This chain's CDR3 is CASSPQLAVWETQYF. The CDR3 bases are TGTGCCAGCAGCCCCCAGTTGGCGGTTTGGGAGACCCAGTACTTC.

The rearrangement links TRBV4-1 to TRBJ2-5; no definite D call. CDR1 and CDR2 (germline): MGHRA, YSYEKL. V lost 0 bases and J lost 3, with 8 bases in between. The CDR3 runs to 14 residues. Here the CDR3 reads CASSQDDPEETQYF. Here the CDR3 DNA reads TGCGCCAGCAGCCAAGATGATCCGGAAGAGACCCAGTACTTC.

The count of this clonotype is one. V and J are TRBV27 and TRBJ1-5; 8 positions match TRBD1. Germline lookup yields CDR1 MNHEY and CDR2 SMNVEV (reference sequence). This CDR3 spans 13 amino acids. With V trimmed by 5 bases and J by 12 bases, 9 bases remained unmatched. CDR3 loop: CASSNDGTGLQHF. CDR3 sequence (DNA): TGTGCCAGCAGTAACGACGGGACAGGCCTCCAGCATTTT.

This clonotype was seen just once. The gene calls are TRBV5-4 and TRBJ2-3, with 9 bases aligning to TRBD2. The CDR3 covers 15 residues. CDR1 is SGHNT, CDR2 YYREEE, per germline (reference sequence). V was clipped by 6 bases and J by 4 bases; unmatched bases: 9. This CDR3 is CASTLAGIVADTQYF. CDR3 nucleotides: TGTGCCAGCACCCTAGCGGGAATCGTGGCAGATACGCAGTATTTT.

The table lists this clonotype with a few counts. This chain joins TRBV7-8 and TRBJ1-1, with D unresolved. Per germline, CDR1 SGHVS and CDR2 FQNEAQ. The V and J ends lost 5 bases and 2 bases respectively, with 18 bases between them. The CDR3 covers 16 residues. The DNA of the CDR3 is TGTGCCAGCAGCCCTTGGGCGACCAGTCTCAACACTGAAGCTTTCTTT. Translated, it gives CASSPWATSLNTEAFF.

The chain carries TRBV9 and TRBJ2-1, with TRBD2 identical over 12 bases. The CDR3 loop spans 15 amino acids. The J segment lost 9 bases and the V segment lost 5 bases, leaving 9 bases of the junction unmatched. Germline V lookup: CDR1 SGDLS, CDR2 YYNGEE. This CDR3 reads CASRLGASGRGEQFF. In DNA, the CDR3 is TGTGCCAGCAGGTTAGGGGCTAGCGGGAGGGGTGAGCAGTTCTTC. The whole variable domain, filled in from reference TRBV9 and TRBJ2-1, reads DSGVTQTPKHLITATGQRVTLRCSPRSGDLSVYWYQQSLDQGLQFLIQYYNGEERAKGNILERFSAQQFPDLHSELNLSSLELGDSALYFCASRLGASGRGEQFFGPGTRLTVL.

This chain links TRBV7-2 with TRBJ2-1, with 12 bases fitting TRBD2. After removal of 3 bases from V and 7 bases from J, the junction contained 1 base not matched to a gene. The CDR3 extends over 14 amino acids. Germline V gives CDR1 SGHTA, CDR2 FQGNSA. The chain's CDR3 is CASSLLAGGNEQFF. DNA for the CDR3: TGTGCCAGCAGCTTGCTAGCGGGAGGGAATGAGCAGTTCTTC.

This clonotype was recorded a few times. This chain uses TRBV12-3 or TRBV12-4 with TRBJ2-1; D is possibly TRBD1 (6 bases). CDR3 length equals 12 residues. V gave up 5 bases and J gave up 8 bases, with 10 bases separating them. CDR3 nucleotide sequence: TGTGCCAGCAGTCTCCAGGGGTATGAGCAGTTCTTC. Amino acid sequence: CASSLQGYEQFF.

This clonotype was picked up one time. CDR3 loop: CASDAGGTEAFF. The CDR3 DNA reads TGTGCCAGCGATGCTGGGGGAACTGAAGCTTTCTTT. The V gene is TRBV2, the J gene TRBJ1-1, with TRBD1 as a possible D gene (5 bases). This CDR3 is 12 amino acids long. V shed 8 bases and J shed 5 bases, with 12 bases lying between them. The germline V gene encodes CDR1 SNHLY and CDR2 FYNNEI.

This clonotype was counted only a few times. The rearrangement joins TRBV25-1 to TRBJ2-2, with D possibly matching TRBD1 (6 bases). The CDR3 sequence is 15 residues long. CDR1 MGHDK and CDR2 SYGVNS come from the germline V gene. V was cut by 1 base and J by 4 bases, with 10 bases left in between. CDR3 in DNA: TGTGCCAGCAGTGAATGGGGGCAGGGCACCGGGGAGCTGTTTTTT. Amino acid sequence: CASSEWGQGTGELFF.

The gene calls are TRBV7-8 and TRBJ2-1, with a weak D call TRBD2 (6 bases). The CDR3 extends over 16 amino acids. Germline V lookup: CDR1 SGHVS, CDR2 FQNEAQ. With 8 bases removed from V and 12 bases from J, the gap between germline ends came to 29 bases. The CDR3 spells CASDYNLVLGRPGQFF. The CDR3 DNA reads TGTGCCAGCGACTACAATCTCGTACTCGGGAGACCGGGGCAGTTCTTC. Full variable domain (outside the CDR3, taken from reference TRBV7-8 and TRBJ2-1): GAGVSQSPRYKVAKRGQDVALRCDPISGHVSLFWYQQALGQGPEFLTYFQNEAQLDKSGLPSDRFFAERPEGSVSTLKIQRTQQEDSAVYLCASDYNLVLGRPGQFFGPGTRLTVL.

The chain uses TRBV13 and TRBJ1-1; D not resolved. The V end was cut by 6 bases, the J end by 0 bases, with 8 bases between. The length of the CDR3 is 13 residues. The germline CDR1 and CDR2 sequences are PRHDT and FYEKMQ (reference sequence). The CDR3 region is CASRTHLNTEAFF. CDR3 in DNA: TGTGCCAGCAGGACCCATTTGAACACTGAAGCTTTCTTT. The full variable domain, with the rest looked up from reference TRBV13 and TRBJ1-1, is AAGVIQSPRHLIKEKRETATLKCYPIPRHDTVYWYQQGPGQDPQFLISFYEKMQSDKGSIPDRFSAQQFSDYHSELNMSSLELGDSALYFCASRTHLNTEAFFGQGTRLTVV.

This clonotype appeared once. CDR3 bases: TGTGCCAGCAGCCCGCTACAGTCCCAAGAGACCCAGTACTTC. Amino acid sequence: CASSPLQSQETQYF. This rearrangement joins TRBV11-3 to TRBJ2-5; D gene unclear. V shed 5 bases and J shed 1 base, with 11 bases lying between them. CDR1 SGHNT and CDR2 YENEEA come from the germline V gene. The CDR3 is made up of 14 amino acids.

Many counts were recorded for this clonotype. CDR3: CASSLGTTYEQYF. The CDR3 DNA is TGTGCCAGCAGCTTAGGGACAACCTACGAGCAGTACTTC. The rearrangement links TRBV5-4 to TRBJ2-7; D may be TRBD1 (6 bases). With 2 bases removed from V and 2 bases from J, the gap between germline ends came to 8 bases. The CDR3 totals 13 residues. Per germline, CDR1 SGHNT and CDR2 YYREEE (reference sequence).

The chain joins TRBV5-1 to TRBJ2-1; 8 nucleotides match TRBD1. This CDR3 has 14 amino acids. J was trimmed by 10 bases and V by 0 bases; bases with no gene match: 6. CDR1 and CDR2 (germline): SGHRS, YFSETQ. The CDR3 DNA reads as TGCGCCAGCAGCTTGGGACAGGGGACGTGGGAGCAGTTCTTC. This codes for CASSLGQGTWEQFF.

The table lists this clonotype with a few counts. The chain is built from TRBV19 and TRBJ2-7; the D is unclear. CDR3 size: 13 residues. V lost 8 bases to trimming and J lost 3 bases, with 14 bases between them. The germline V gene encodes CDR1 LNHDA and CDR2 SQIVND (reference sequence). CDR3: CASPWLPGYEQYF. For the CDR3, the DNA is TGTGCCAGTCCATGGTTACCGGGCTACGAGCAGTACTTC.

This clonotype was observed a handful of times. The V gene is TRBV14, the J gene TRBJ2-7; D gene unclear. Germline lookup yields CDR1 SGHDN and CDR2 FVKESK. V gave up 2 bases and J gave up 4 bases, with 21 bases separating them. The CDR3 contains 17 residues. CDR3 residues: CASSQISMTILRYEQYF. The CDR3 nucleotides read TGTGCCAGCAGCCAAATTTCCATGACAATTCTCCGGTACGAGCAGTACTTC.

The chain couples TRBV3-1 to TRBJ2-1; no clear D. Germline CDR1 and CDR2: LGHDT and YNNKEL (reference sequence). CDR3 length equals 15 residues. V was trimmed by 0 bases and J by 4 bases, leaving 10 bases between them. In DNA, the CDR3 is TGTGCCAGCAGCCAAGATCCTCGCGGATACAATGAGCAGTTCTTC. The encoded protein is CASSQDPRGYNEQFF.

This sequence joins TRBV2 and TRBJ2-7, with a tentative D call TRBD1 (5 bases). The CDR3 is made up of 13 amino acids. Trimming pared 6 bases from V and 0 bases from J, leaving 9 bases between. CDR1 and CDR2 (germline): SNHLY, FYNNEI. The CDR3 reads CASRAGISYEQYF. The CDR3 nucleotides read TGTGCCAGCAGAGCAGGGATCTCCTACGAGCAGTACTTC.